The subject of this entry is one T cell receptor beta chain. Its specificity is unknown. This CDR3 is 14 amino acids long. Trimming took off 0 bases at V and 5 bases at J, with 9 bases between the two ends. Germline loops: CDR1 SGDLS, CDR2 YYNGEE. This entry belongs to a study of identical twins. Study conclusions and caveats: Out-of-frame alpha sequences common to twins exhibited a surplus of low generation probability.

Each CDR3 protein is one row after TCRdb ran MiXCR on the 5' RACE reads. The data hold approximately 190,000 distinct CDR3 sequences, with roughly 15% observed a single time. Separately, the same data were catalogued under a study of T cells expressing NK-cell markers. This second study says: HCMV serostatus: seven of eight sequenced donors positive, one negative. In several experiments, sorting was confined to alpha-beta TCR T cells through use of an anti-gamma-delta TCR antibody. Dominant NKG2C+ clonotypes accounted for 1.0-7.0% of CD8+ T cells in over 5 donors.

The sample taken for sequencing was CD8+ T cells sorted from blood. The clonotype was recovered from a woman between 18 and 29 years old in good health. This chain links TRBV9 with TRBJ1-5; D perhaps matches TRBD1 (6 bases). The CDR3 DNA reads TGTGCCAGCAGCGTAGCGGGGGGCGATCAGCCCCAGCATTTT. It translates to CASSVAGGDQPQHF.